Sequencing of this TCR beta chain was carried out in a study of vaccination and CD4 T cells after COVID-19. Cultured CD4+ T cell DNA underwent sequencing with the Oncomine TCR Beta short-read assay. One entry per CDR3 protein results from TCRdb running MiXCR on the PCR reads. Of 20,000 to 25,000 distinct CDR3 sequences listed, roughly 46% were seen once; the top ten hold about an eighth. Study results and caveats: Within the convalescent patients, spike mono-reactivity was found in 304 of 307 vaccine-specific clones.

Specified time point: late sampling 161 to 241 days after vaccination in a few convalescent patients. Treatment in this sample: roughly nine-day PBMC culture with coronavirus spike peptide pools or control peptides (ViraFEST assay). After expanding antigen-specific T cells with peptide pools, ViraFEST sequenced their TCRs. Half-medium replacement with fresh IL-2 medium took place on days 3 and 7. Comments on this clonotype: Its antigen is not known.

This sample comprised CD4+ T cells from blood, cultured in vitro, obtained about 7 months after SARS-CoV-2 vaccination. This clonotype originated in a human donor who had recovered from COVID-19.

The CDR3: CASSPGYGYTF. In nucleotides, the CDR3 is TGTGCCAGCAGCCCGGGTTATGGCTACACCTTC. The rearrangement joins TRBV28 to TRBJ1-2; no firm D call. V lost 6 bases, J lost 5 bases, and 7 bases lay in between. The CDR3 extends over 11 amino acids. Germline V gene sequence: CDR1 MDHEN, CDR2 SYDVKM.